The rows below give T cell receptor beta chains drawn from one sample of a study of T cells after yellow fever vaccination. TCRdb processed the 5' RACE reads anew with MiXCR; each CDR3 protein has one entry. The sample has around 250,000 distinct CDR3 sequences, 6.9% seen once. The sample was CD4+ T cells sorted from PBMCs, taken 15 days after the yellow fever booster vaccination. The receptors were gathered from a man aged 25-45 years who received the YFV17D yellow fever vaccine. Both conserved end residues are part of each CDR3. A D gene is named only where the DNA matches it firmly. The size of a clone is reported for some rows only, either as once, few or many, or as a class for expanded clones.

clone size: -; D gene: -; J gene: TRBJ2-5; V gene: TRBV29-1; CDR3 protein: CSVESGRTQETQYF; CDR3 DNA: TGCAGCGTTGAGTCCGGCAGAACCCAAGAGACCCAGTACTTC
clone size: few; D gene: TRBD2; J gene: TRBJ2-3; V gene: TRBV7-3; CDR3 protein: CASSSSGATSWSTDTQYF; CDR3 DNA: TGTGCCAGCAGCTCTAGCGGGGCCACGTCTTGGAGCACAGATACGCAGTATTTT
clone size: many; D gene: -; J gene: TRBJ2-4; V gene: TRBV5-1; CDR3 protein: CASSLRAVPTGKNIQYF; CDR3 DNA: TGCGCCAGCAGCTTGAGAGCAGTACCCACGGGCAAAAACATTCAGTACTTC
clone size: -; D gene: -; J gene: TRBJ2-3; V gene: TRBV5-1; CDR3 protein: CASSLEGDTQYF; CDR3 DNA: TGCGCCAGCAGCTTGGAAGGGGATACGCAGTATTTT
clone size: -; D gene: -; J gene: TRBJ2-3; V gene: TRBV20-1; CDR3 protein: CSAEQQRVGDTQYF; CDR3 DNA: TGCAGTGCTGAACAACAACGGGTCGGGGATACGCAGTATTTT
clone size: few; D gene: -; J gene: TRBJ2-5; V gene: TRBV24-1; CDR3 protein: CATSETGNRETQYF; CDR3 DNA: TGTGCCACCAGTGAAACCGGGAACCGGGAGACCCAGTACTTC
clone size: -; D gene: -; J gene: TRBJ1-6; V gene: TRBV7-2; CDR3 protein: CASSLVGSGNSPLHF; CDR3 DNA: TGTGCCAGCAGCTTAGTGGGTTCCGGGAATTCACCCCTCCACTTT
clone size: many; D gene: TRBD2; J gene: TRBJ2-7; V gene: TRBV5-4; CDR3 protein: CASSLQAGGRLYEQYF; CDR3 DNA: TGTGCCAGCAGCCTCCAGGCTGGCGGGAGATTGTACGAGCAGTACTTC
clone size: -; D gene: TRBD1; J gene: TRBJ2-7; V gene: TRBV5-1; CDR3 protein: CASSLRDRGLYEQYF; CDR3 DNA: TGCGCCAGCAGCTTGAGGGACAGGGGGCTATACGAGCAGTACTTC
clone size: many; D gene: TRBD2; J gene: TRBJ2-2; V gene: TRBV7-8; CDR3 protein: CASSQPIAGNTGELFF; CDR3 DNA: TGTGCCAGCAGCCAACCAATAGCGGGGAACACCGGGGAGCTGTTTTTT
clone size: few; D gene: -; J gene: TRBJ1-2; V gene: TRBV5-5; CDR3 protein: CASSPRMEMVYGYTF; CDR3 DNA: TGTGCCAGCAGCCCTAGGATGGAAATGGTCTATGGCTACACCTTC
clone size: many; D gene: -; J gene: TRBJ2-3; V gene: TRBV20-1; CDR3 protein: CSASDYLAVDTQYF; CDR3 DNA: TGCAGTGCGTCCGACTACTTGGCGGTAGATACGCAGTATTTT
clone size: few; D gene: TRBD1; J gene: TRBJ2-7; V gene: TRBV24-1; CDR3 protein: CATSDPRDRAAEQYF; CDR3 DNA: TGTGCCACCAGTGATCCCCGGGACAGGGCGGCCGAGCAGTACTTC
clone size: few; D gene: -; J gene: TRBJ1-4; V gene: TRBV11-3; CDR3 protein: CASSLVAPGMATNEKLFF; CDR3 DNA: TGTGCCAGCAGCTTAGTGGCGCCAGGGATGGCAACTAATGAAAAACTGTTTTTT
clone size: -; D gene: -; J gene: TRBJ2-2; V gene: TRBV28; CDR3 protein: CASRKNTGELFF; CDR3 DNA: TGTGCCAGCAGGAAGAACACCGGGGAGCTGTTTTTT
clone size: -; D gene: -; J gene: TRBJ2-5; V gene: TRBV5-6; CDR3 protein: CASSSGPSPTGLKTQYF; CDR3 DNA: TGTGCCAGCAGCTCTGGCCCCTCTCCAACAGGGTTGAAGACCCAGTACTTC
clone size: few; D gene: TRBD1; J gene: TRBJ1-1; V gene: TRBV27; CDR3 protein: CTSTSFRGQNTEAFF; CDR3 DNA: TGCACCAGCACCTCTTTCAGGGGGCAGAACACTGAAGCTTTCTTT
clone size: many; D gene: TRBD1; J gene: TRBJ1-3; V gene: TRBV20-1; CDR3 protein: CSATIGTVSGNTIYF; CDR3 DNA: TGCAGTGCGACGATAGGGACAGTCTCTGGAAACACCATATATTTT
clone size: few; D gene: TRBD2; J gene: TRBJ2-1; V gene: TRBV5-5; CDR3 protein: CASSLVRRGREGNNEQFF; CDR3 DNA: TGTGCCAGCAGCTTGGTTCGGCGAGGGAGGGAGGGTAACAATGAGCAGTTCTTC
clone size: few; D gene: TRBD2; J gene: TRBJ2-5; V gene: TRBV10-3; CDR3 protein: CAIRLGLAGEKETQYF; CDR3 DNA: TGTGCCATCAGGTTGGGACTAGCGGGAGAGAAAGAGACCCAGTACTTC
clone size: many; D gene: -; J gene: TRBJ1-2; V gene: TRBV12-3/TRBV12-4; CDR3 protein: CASSFNGFVSGYTF; CDR3 DNA: TGTGCCAGCAGTTTCAACGGGTTTGTGAGTGGCTACACCTTC
clone size: few; D gene: TRBD2; J gene: TRBJ2-3; V gene: TRBV7-2; CDR3 protein: CASSLSLSGPRDTQYF; CDR3 DNA: TGTGCCAGCAGCTTATCACTTAGCGGGCCGCGGGATACGCAGTATTTT
clone size: -; D gene: TRBD2; J gene: TRBJ2-1; V gene: TRBV3-1; CDR3 protein: CASSHGLGATTTGEQFF; CDR3 DNA: TGTGCCAGCAGCCATGGACTAGGCGCTACTACGACTGGAGAGCAGTTCTTC
clone size: -; D gene: TRBD2; J gene: TRBJ2-7; V gene: TRBV12-3/TRBV12-4; CDR3 protein: CASSLAPGLAGGNYEQYF; CDR3 DNA: TGTGCCAGCAGTTTAGCCCCGGGACTAGCGGGAGGCAACTACGAGCAGTACTTC
clone size: few; D gene: -; J gene: TRBJ2-7; V gene: TRBV7-8; CDR3 protein: CASSPAGHNSYEQYF; CDR3 DNA: TGTGCCAGCAGCCCCGCCGGACACAACTCCTACGAGCAGTACTTC
clone size: -; D gene: -; J gene: TRBJ1-2; V gene: TRBV5-6; CDR3 protein: CASSTVLYGYTF; CDR3 DNA: TGTGCCAGCAGCACTGTTCTGTATGGCTACACCTTC
clone size: many; D gene: TRBD2; J gene: TRBJ2-1; V gene: TRBV3-1; CDR3 protein: CASSRREGYGEQFF; CDR3 DNA: TGTGCCAGCAGCCGGCGGGAGGGCTATGGTGAGCAGTTCTTC
clone size: -; D gene: TRBD2; J gene: TRBJ2-2; V gene: TRBV20-1; CDR3 protein: CSAAGTSGYTGELFF; CDR3 DNA: TGCAGTGCTGCCGGGACTAGCGGCTACACCGGGGAGCTGTTTTTT
clone size: many; D gene: -; J gene: TRBJ1-2; V gene: TRBV20-1; CDR3 protein: CSARGGYTF; CDR3 DNA: TGCAGTGCTAGAGGGGGCTACACCTTC
clone size: few; D gene: TRBD2; J gene: TRBJ2-7; V gene: TRBV7-2; CDR3 protein: CASSLAGLAGVGSYEQYF; CDR3 DNA: TGTGCCAGCAGCTTAGCGGGACTAGCGGGAGTTGGTTCCTACGAGCAGTACTTC
clone size: many; D gene: -; J gene: TRBJ2-7; V gene: TRBV25-1; CDR3 protein: CASSSVNSYEQYF; CDR3 DNA: TGTGCCAGCTCATCAGTGAACTCCTACGAGCAGTACTTC
clone size: many; D gene: -; J gene: TRBJ2-5; V gene: TRBV11-2; CDR3 protein: CASRGPSQETQYF; CDR3 DNA: TGTGCCAGCAGAGGGCCCAGCCAAGAGACCCAGTACTTC
clone size: many; D gene: -; J gene: TRBJ2-1; V gene: TRBV6-2/TRBV6-3; CDR3 protein: CASSPQAVVYNEQFF; CDR3 DNA: TGTGCCAGCAGTCCCCAAGCGGTCGTTTACAATGAGCAGTTCTTC
clone size: many; D gene: -; J gene: TRBJ2-2; V gene: TRBV4-3; CDR3 protein: CAISGAGELFF; CDR3 DNA: TGCGCCATTTCCGGGGCCGGGGAGCTGTTTTTT
clone size: many; D gene: -; J gene: TRBJ2-5; V gene: TRBV9; CDR3 protein: CASSFSVGETQYF; CDR3 DNA: TGTGCCAGCAGCTTCAGCGTTGGGGAGACCCAGTACTTC
clone size: few; D gene: -; J gene: TRBJ2-2; V gene: TRBV7-9; CDR3 protein: CASSHVRGAHTGELFF; CDR3 DNA: TGTGCCAGCAGCCACGTCCGGGGGGCGCACACCGGGGAGCTGTTTTTT
clone size: many; D gene: TRBD2; J gene: TRBJ2-1; V gene: TRBV11-2; CDR3 protein: CASSPLAGVNEQFF; CDR3 DNA: TGTGCCAGCAGCCCGCTAGCGGGAGTCAATGAGCAGTTCTTC
clone size: -; D gene: -; J gene: TRBJ2-3; V gene: TRBV6-2/TRBV6-3; CDR3 protein: CASSPQAGSYTDTQYF; CDR3 DNA: TGTGCCAGCAGTCCACAGGCCGGGAGCTACACAGATACGCAGTATTTT
clone size: -; D gene: TRBD2; J gene: TRBJ2-5; V gene: TRBV20-1; CDR3 protein: CSASPAGMAQYF; CDR3 DNA: TGCAGTGCTAGCCCAGCGGGGATGGCCCAGTACTTC
clone size: few; D gene: -; J gene: TRBJ2-1; V gene: TRBV9; CDR3 protein: CASSRTVHNEQFF; CDR3 DNA: TGTGCCAGCAGCCGGACGGTCCACAATGAGCAGTTCTTC
clone size: few; D gene: TRBD2; J gene: TRBJ2-7; V gene: TRBV2; CDR3 protein: CASRLLAGGGEQYF; CDR3 DNA: TGTGCCAGCAGATTACTAGCGGGAGGAGGGGAGCAGTACTTC
clone size: -; D gene: TRBD1; J gene: TRBJ2-1; V gene: TRBV9; CDR3 protein: CASSEGQGEVQFF; CDR3 DNA: TGTGCCAGCAGCGAAGGACAGGGGGAAGTGCAGTTCTTC
clone size: few; D gene: -; J gene: TRBJ2-7; V gene: TRBV20-1; CDR3 protein: CSARDPQGGYEQYF; CDR3 DNA: TGCAGTGCTAGAGATCCACAGGGTGGCTACGAGCAGTACTTC
clone size: -; D gene: -; J gene: TRBJ2-3; V gene: TRBV20-1; CDR3 protein: CSARDLTRGTDTQYF; CDR3 DNA: TGCAGTGCTAGAGATCTCACCCGAGGGACAGATACGCAGTATTTT
clone size: few; D gene: TRBD1; J gene: TRBJ2-5; V gene: TRBV18; CDR3 protein: CASSPPGTGRGTQYF; CDR3 DNA: TGTGCCAGCTCACCCCCCGGGACAGGACGTGGGACCCAGTACTTC
clone size: -; D gene: TRBD2; J gene: TRBJ2-1; V gene: TRBV20-1; CDR3 protein: CSARSAQAGAYNEQFF; CDR3 DNA: TGCAGTGCTAGATCCGCCCAAGCGGGAGCCTACAATGAGCAGTTCTTC
clone size: -; D gene: -; J gene: TRBJ2-3; V gene: TRBV5-1; CDR3 protein: CASSTNPGNTQYF; CDR3 DNA: TGCGCCAGCAGCACCAACCCCGGAAATACGCAGTATTTT
clone size: many; D gene: -; J gene: TRBJ2-1; V gene: TRBV7-3; CDR3 protein: CASSQTDREQFF; CDR3 DNA: TGTGCCAGCAGCCAAACCGACAGAGAGCAGTTCTTC
clone size: many; D gene: TRBD2; J gene: TRBJ2-5; V gene: TRBV20-1; CDR3 protein: CSARDGAGAETQYF; CDR3 DNA: TGCAGTGCTAGAGATGGCGCGGGAGCAGAGACCCAGTACTTC
clone size: -; D gene: TRBD1; J gene: TRBJ1-2; V gene: TRBV5-8; CDR3 protein: CASTLPDRALIYGYTF; CDR3 DNA: TGTGCCAGCACCCTACCGGACAGGGCCCTCATCTATGGCTACACCTTC
clone size: many; D gene: TRBD2; J gene: TRBJ2-3; V gene: TRBV7-8; CDR3 protein: CASSFRGSLTDTQYF; CDR3 DNA: TGTGCCAGCAGCTTCCGCGGGAGTCTGACAGATACGCAGTATTTT
clone size: -; D gene: TRBD2; J gene: TRBJ2-5; V gene: TRBV6-2/TRBV6-3; CDR3 protein: CASRAGGRTQYF; CDR3 DNA: TGTGCCAGCAGGGCGGGAGGGAGGACCCAGTACTTC
clone size: -; D gene: TRBD1; J gene: TRBJ2-7; V gene: TRBV11-2; CDR3 protein: CASSSDWTGIYEQYF; CDR3 DNA: TGTGCCAGCAGCTCCGATTGGACAGGGATTTACGAGCAGTACTTC
clone size: few; D gene: -; J gene: TRBJ2-5; V gene: TRBV5-1; CDR3 protein: CASSLAATGYETQYF; CDR3 DNA: TGCGCCAGCAGCTTGGCTGCTACGGGGTATGAGACCCAGTACTTC
clone size: -; D gene: -; J gene: TRBJ2-5; V gene: TRBV3-1; CDR3 protein: CASSQGIVEGETQYF; CDR3 DNA: TGTGCCAGCAGCCAAGGGATCGTCGAGGGAGAGACCCAGTACTTC
clone size: -; D gene: -; J gene: TRBJ2-7; V gene: TRBV27; CDR3 protein: CASRTYEQYF; CDR3 DNA: TGTGCCAGCAGGACCTACGAGCAGTACTTC
clone size: few; D gene: TRBD2; J gene: TRBJ2-1; V gene: TRBV29-1; CDR3 protein: CSVEATLGGSSYNEQFF; CDR3 DNA: TGCAGCGTTGAAGCAACCCTGGGCGGGAGCTCCTACAATGAGCAGTTCTTC
clone size: -; D gene: TRBD1; J gene: TRBJ1-1; V gene: TRBV20-1; CDR3 protein: CSASRDRMNTEAFF; CDR3 DNA: TGCAGTGCTAGCCGGGACAGGATGAACACTGAAGCTTTCTTT
clone size: -; D gene: -; J gene: TRBJ2-7; V gene: TRBV20-1; CDR3 protein: CSARDRLGAGDSYEQYF; CDR3 DNA: TGCAGTGCTAGAGATCGCTTGGGGGCGGGGGACTCCTACGAGCAGTACTTC
clone size: many; D gene: TRBD1; J gene: TRBJ1-5; V gene: TRBV10-3; CDR3 protein: CAISDRVRDQPQHF; CDR3 DNA: TGTGCCATCAGCGACAGGGTGAGGGATCAGCCCCAGCATTTT